These 31 T cell receptor beta chains were sequenced from one sample in a study of blood T cell repertoires in COVID-19 (dated by TCRdb to 2020 to 2022). To prepare the library, the immunoSEQ multiplex PCR assay was applied. TCRdb took this table from immuneACCESS and kept in-frame rearrangements with V and J called. Such tables lack part of the clones; where checked against another copy, unresolved V genes explain under half of the gap, and the rest is unexplained. In all, the sample holds about 190,000 clones, and about 88% of those were seen once. Of the sample, 5% to 7.5% is held by the ten largest clones. Source material: peripheral blood. Receptors were obtained from a woman aged 40 to 49 who had recovered from COVID-19.

The chain carries TRBV15 and TRBJ2-1; TRBD2 aligns across 9 bases. Germline values: CDR1 LNHNV, CDR2 YYDKDF (reference sequence). This CDR3 is built from 16 residues. J lost 4 bases, V lost 3 bases, and 7 bases had no gene match. The DNA of the CDR3 is TGTGCCACCAGCAGTGTCCTAGCGGGACCTTACAATGAGCAGTTCTTC. It codes for CATSSVLAGPYNEQFF.

The V call is TRBV18, the J call TRBJ2-1, with TRBD2 as a possible D gene (5 bases). Looked up from germline, CDR1 is KGHSH and CDR2 is LQKENI. V shed 2 bases and J shed 10 bases, with 12 bases lying between them. The CDR3 runs to 13 residues. CDR3 residues: CASSPLGGHEQFF. The CDR3 DNA follows: TGTGCCAGCTCACCATTGGGCGGGCACGAGCAGTTCTTC.

This sequence joins TRBV7-6 and TRBJ1-5; no clear D. The CDR3 consists of 16 residues. Trimming pared 1 base from V and 0 bases from J, leaving 10 bases between. The germline V gene has CDR1 SGHVS and CDR2 FNYEAQ. The DNA of the CDR3 is TGTGCCAGCAGCTTAGGGGTTGACAATAGCAATCAGCCCCAGCATTTT. It codes for CASSLGVDNSNQPQHF.

The chain uses TRBV28 and TRBJ1-6, with 7 bases fitting TRBD1. The CDR3 contains 16 residues. Germline loops: CDR1 MDHEN, CDR2 SYDVKM. V shed 3 bases, J shed 1 base, and the junction held 3 bases outside the gene matches. The DNA of the CDR3 is TGTGCCAGCAGTTTCGCAGGGGGTTCCTATAATTCACCCCTCCACTTT. It codes for CASSFAGGSYNSPLHF.

The J gene is TRBJ1-4, the V gene TRBV18, with D perhaps matching TRBD1 (6 bases). The CDR3 runs 15 residues. Germline CDR1 reads KGHSH; CDR2 reads LQKENI. V was cut by 3 bases and J by 6 bases, with 14 bases left in between. The CDR3 DNA reads as TGTGCCAGCTCACCTACTGAACAGGGACATGAAAAACTGTTTTTT. Encoded protein: CASSPTEQGHEKLFF. The full variable domain, rest sourced from reference TRBV18 and TRBJ1-4, is NAGVMQNPRHLVRRRGQEARLRCSPMKGHSHVYWYRQLPEEGLKFMVYLQKENIIDESGMPKERFSAEFPKEGPSILRIQQVVRGDSAAYFCASSPTEQGHEKLFFGSGTQLSVL.

The chain joins TRBV4-3 to TRBJ2-1; 9 bases align to TRBD2. Germline V gene data show CDR1 as LGHNA and CDR2 as YSLEER. V lost 5 bases, J lost 4 bases, and 3 bases stayed unmatched. This CDR3 is built from 14 residues. CDR3 DNA: TGCGCCAGCAGCGGCGGGAGGGGGTACAATGAGCAGTTCTTC. Translating gives CASSGGRGYNEQFF.

The genes are TRBV6-5 and TRBJ1-2, with TRBD1 matching 7 bases. CDR1 and CDR2 (germline): MNHEY, SVGAGI. V was clipped by 7 bases and J by 3 bases; unmatched bases: 5. The CDR3 sequence is 13 residues long. This chain's CDR3 is CASTTGDYYGYTF. In DNA, the CDR3 is TGTGCCAGCACCACAGGGGACTACTATGGCTACACCTTC.

The V gene is TRBV30, the J gene TRBJ1-6; D uncertain. The CDR3 extends over 14 amino acids. Germline V gene sequence: CDR1 GTSNPN, CDR2 SVGIG (reference sequence). The ends were cut back, 3 bases at V and 5 bases at J, with 11 bases in the middle. CDR3 loop: CAWSRGFDNSPLHF. CDR3 DNA: TGTGCCTGGAGCCGGGGATTCGATAATTCACCCCTCCACTTT.

The J gene is TRBJ2-1, the V gene TRBV14; 7 bases line up with TRBD2. CDR1 is SGHDN, CDR2 FVKESK, per germline. The CDR3 is 17 amino acids. V lost 4 bases, J lost 8 bases, and 17 bases stayed unmatched. CDR3 in DNA: TGTGCCAGCAGCCTCAAGGCGTGGGGCAGGGAGGGGTATGAGCAGTTCTTC. As protein: CASSLKAWGREGYEQFF.

The rearrangement links TRBV6-5 to TRBJ1-1, with D unresolved. Germline values: CDR1 MNHEY, CDR2 SVGAGI. V lost 2 bases and J 7 bases, leaving 11 bases between the germline ends. This CDR3 region has 13 residues. The CDR3 is CASSYRPDFEAFF. CDR3 in DNA: TGTGCCAGCAGTTACCGCCCCGACTTTGAAGCTTTCTTT.

This chain connects TRBV7-2 to TRBJ1-6; D uncertain. Trimming stripped 5 bases from V and 6 bases from J, with 8 bases between. The germline V gene encodes CDR1 SGHTA and CDR2 FQGNSA. The CDR3 is 13 amino acids. CDR3 coding DNA: TGTGCCAGCAGCCTAGACACTAATTCACCCCTCCACTTT. It is translated as CASSLDTNSPLHF.

V and J are TRBV28 and TRBJ2-2; D uncertain. Trimming took off 11 bases at V and 3 bases at J, with 16 bases between the two ends. The V gene's germline CDR1 is MDHEN and CDR2 SYDVKM. CDR3 length: 14 amino acids. The CDR3 is CAGSSSLDTGELFF. The CDR3 DNA sequence: TGTGCCGGTTCTAGTTCTTTGGACACCGGGGAGCTGTTTTTT.

The genes are TRBV7-9 and TRBJ2-5, with TRBD1 matching over 8 bases. Germline-derived CDR1 and CDR2 are SEHNR and FQNEAQ (reference sequence). The CDR3 has 15 residues. J lost 5 bases, V lost 1 base, and 6 bases had no gene match. The CDR3 region is CASSLGTGSLETQYF. Here the CDR3 DNA reads TGTGCCAGCAGCTTAGGGACAGGGTCGTTGGAGACCCAGTACTTC.

This sequence joins TRBV28 and TRBJ2-7, with D uncertain. The germline CDR1 and CDR2 sequences are MDHEN and SYDVKM. V was trimmed by 3 bases and J by 0 bases, leaving 24 bases between them. There are 19 residues in the CDR3. The CDR3 loop is CASSFLMSPIYSASYEQYF. Written as DNA, the CDR3 is TGTGCCAGCAGTTTTCTGATGTCGCCGATTTATAGTGCCTCCTACGAGCAGTACTTC.

This chain uses TRBV9 with TRBJ1-3; weak D call: TRBD1 (5 bases). The CDR3 runs to 16 residues. The germline V and J ends were trimmed by 7 bases and 0 bases, with 17 bases remaining between them. Germline V gives CDR1 SGDLS, CDR2 YYNGEE. CDR3 DNA sequence: TGTGCCAGCGGGACTCAACAGGAACCCTCTGGAAACACCATATATTTT. Translated: CASGTQQEPSGNTIYF.

The chain uses TRBV30 and TRBJ1-1; no reliable D call. CDR1 and CDR2 from the germline V gene are GTSNPN and SVGIG (reference sequence). The V and J ends lost 2 bases and 7 bases respectively, with 5 bases between them. The CDR3 length is 10 residues. CDR3 in DNA: TGTGCCTGGAGTTACAGTGAAGCTTTCTTT. It is translated as CAWSYSEAFF.

The chain employs TRBV6-2 or TRBV6-3 and TRBJ2-1, with 12 bases identical to TRBD2. The V gene end was trimmed by 3 bases and the J gene end by 2 bases; junction bases not matched to a gene: 2. Germline V lookup: CDR1 MNHEY, CDR2 SVGEGT. The CDR3 is made up of 16 amino acids. This CDR3 reads CASSYWTSGAYNEQFF. In DNA form, the CDR3 reads TGTGCCAGCAGTTATTGGACTAGCGGGGCCTACAATGAGCAGTTCTTC.

The rearrangement links TRBV20-1 to TRBJ1-2, with D possibly TRBD1 on 6 matching bases. The CDR3 totals 14 residues. The V end lost 3 bases, the J end lost 4 bases, and 15 bases lay between the germline ends. The germline CDR1 and CDR2 sequences are DFQATT and SNEGSKA (reference sequence). In DNA, the CDR3 is TGCAGTGCTAGTGCTACAGGGTTTCGCTATGGCTACACCTTC. This gives the protein CSASATGFRYGYTF.

The chain joins TRBV30 to TRBJ1-2; TRBD1 matches 7 bases. Germline V gene lookup returns CDR1 GTSNPN and CDR2 SVGIG (reference sequence). The ends lost 2 bases at V and 3 bases at J; junction bases unmatched: 12. The CDR3 totals 16 residues. The CDR3 DNA follows: TGTGCCTGGAGTTTATCTACAGGGGTTTATTACTATGGCTACACCTTC. This codes for CAWSLSTGVYYYGYTF.

The V gene is TRBV29-1, the J gene TRBJ1-4; D remains ambiguous. The germline gives CDR1 SQVTM, CDR2 ANQGSEA. V lost 3 bases and J 7 bases, leaving 12 bases between the germline ends. This CDR3 region has 13 residues. The CDR3: CSVDGGDTEKLFF. CDR3 DNA: TGCAGCGTTGATGGCGGGGATACTGAAAAACTGTTTTTT.

The chain combines TRBV7-7 with TRBJ2-5, with D possibly matching TRBD2 (7 bases). The CDR3 is 15 amino acids. The germline gives CDR1 SSHAT, CDR2 FNYEAQ (reference sequence). Deletions cut 3 bases from V and 5 bases from J, with 16 bases between. The CDR3 reads CASSFGTTQGETQYF. DNA for the CDR3: TGTGCCAGCAGCTTTGGGACTACCCAGGGGGAGACCCAGTACTTC. The whole variable domain, filled in from reference TRBV7-7 and TRBJ2-5, reads GAGVSQSPRYKVTKRGQDVTLRCDPISSHATLYWYQQALGQGPEFLTYFNYEAQPDKSGLPSDRFSAERPEGSISTLTIQRTEQRDSAMYRCASSFGTTQGETQYFGPGTRLLVL.

The chain has TRBV5-6 and TRBJ2-7, with D maybe TRBD2 (6 bases). The CDR3 totals 17 residues. The ends were cut back, 4 bases at V and 5 bases at J, with 25 bases in the middle. The germline V gene has CDR1 SGHDT and CDR2 YYEEEE. The CDR3 coding sequence is TGTGCCAGCAGCGCCCTATTGGAGGGTTTAAATCGGAACGAGCAGTACTTC. This sequence encodes CASSALLEGLNRNEQYF.

This clone was counted at least ten times. The chain recombines TRBV12-5 with TRBJ2-1; 8 nucleotides align to TRBD1. This CDR3 has 16 amino acids. Germline CDR1 and CDR2: LGHNT and FRNRAP. With 2 bases clipped from V and 10 bases from J, the junction kept 13 bases outside the gene matches. Here the CDR3 DNA reads TGTGCTAGTGGTTTGTCTCCAGGGGGCCCCGACTCGGAGCAGTTCTTC. It encodes CASGLSPGGPDSEQFF.

In its sample, this clone was seen once. The rearrangement links TRBV3-1 (or the pseudogene TRBV3-2) to TRBJ2-1, with 12 bases aligning to TRBD1. In germline, CDR1 is LGHDT, CDR2 YNNKEL (reference sequence). The CDR3 spans 13 residues. V was clipped by 8 bases and J by 8 bases; unmatched bases: 4. In DNA form, the CDR3 reads TGTGCCAGCGGGGGACAGGGGGCCGATGAGCAGTTCTTC. As protein: CASGGQGADEQFF.

V is TRBV5-1 and J is TRBJ2-7; D is ambiguous. The CDR3 extends over 13 amino acids. The germline CDR1 and CDR2 sequences are SGHRS and YFSETQ. Trimming removed 7 bases at V and 3 bases at J, with 14 bases between. The CDR3 loop reads CASGLDPNYEQYF. The CDR3 DNA reads TGCGCCAGCGGATTGGATCCAAACTACGAGCAGTACTTC. The entire variable domain, with the rest obtained from reference TRBV5-1 and TRBJ2-7, is as follows: KAGVTQTPRYLIKTRGQQVTLSCSPISGHRSVSWYQQTPGQGLQFLFEYFSETQRNKGNFPGRFSGRQFSNSRSEMNVSTLELGDSALYLCASGLDPNYEQYFGPGTRLTVT.

This clone was counted between two and nine times. V is TRBV6-6 and J is TRBJ2-2; 9 bases are shared with TRBD2. The CDR3 is made up of 16 amino acids. CDR1 and CDR2 (germline): MNHNY, SVGAGI (reference sequence). V gave up 8 bases and J gave up 1 base; unmatched junction bases: 8. CDR3 nucleotides: TGTGCCAGCTTCCCTCTACTAGCGGGGAACACCGGGGAGCTGTTTTTT. It specifies CASFPLLAGNTGELFF.

This rearrangement joins TRBV27 to TRBJ2-6, with no clear D. V dropped 6 bases and J dropped 0 bases, with 12 bases sitting between them. Germline CDR1 and CDR2: MNHEY and SMNVEV (reference sequence). The CDR3 runs to 16 residues. The CDR3 reads CASSPELISGANVLTF. The CDR3 region has the DNA TGTGCCAGCAGCCCCGAACTGATCTCTGGGGCCAACGTCCTGACTTTC. The complete variable domain, with remaining parts taken from reference TRBV27 and TRBJ2-6, reads EAQVTQNPRYLITVTGKKLTVTCSQNMNHEYMSWYRQDPGLGLRQIYYSMNVEVTDKGDVPEGYKVSRKEKRNFPLILESPSPNQTSLYFCASSPELISGANVLTFGAGSRLTVL.

The CDR3 sequence is CASSIGLSNYEQYF. CDR3 coding DNA: TGTGCCAGTAGTATTGGACTTTCCAACTACGAGCAGTACTTC. The V call is TRBV19, the J call TRBJ2-7; weak D call: TRBD2 (5 bases). This CDR3 contains 14 residues. Germline V gene sequence: CDR1 LNHDA, CDR2 SQIVND (reference sequence). The ends were cut back, 3 bases at V and 3 bases at J, with 12 bases in the middle.

This clone was observed once. This chain uses TRBV3-1 (or the pseudogene TRBV3-2) with TRBJ2-7; D might be TRBD2 (6 bases). Germline-derived CDR1 and CDR2 are LGHDT and YNNKEL (reference sequence). V lost 1 base and J lost 2, with 12 bases in between. This CDR3 is built from 15 residues. CDR3: CASSQVIAEPYEQYF. In nucleotides, the CDR3 is TGTGCCAGCAGCCAAGTGATAGCGGAGCCCTACGAGCAGTACTTC.

The V and J genes are TRBV21-1 and TRBJ1-5. TRBV21-1 is an annotated pseudogene. The CDR3 sequence is 16 residues long. CDR3 coding DNA: TGTGCCAGCAGCCTACTACGGGGTGCAAGCAATCAGCCCCAGCATTTT. The encoded protein is CASSLLRGASNQPQHF.

This chain connects TRBV25-1 to TRBJ2-3, with D perhaps TRBD2 (6 bases). This CDR3 is 16 amino acids long. CDR1 and CDR2 (germline): MGHDK, SYGVNS. The V and J ends lost 0 bases and 6 bases respectively, with 16 bases between them. The CDR3 DNA reads as TGTGCCAGCAGTGAATACTCGGGCGGGGCCGGGGATACGCAGTATTTT. This codes for CASSEYSGGAGDTQYF.